This T cell receptor (beta chain) was recovered during a study of identical twins. Concerning this clonotype: The antigen is undetermined.

From germline, CDR1 is MNHNS and CDR2 SASEGT. The CDR3 runs 13 residues. V gave up 8 bases and J gave up 2 bases; unmatched junction bases: 5. TCRdb independently ran MiXCR on the 5' RACE reads; one entry per CDR3 protein. Here the sample spans over 200,000 distinct CDR3 sequences, around a tenth being singletons. General observations from the study: Sharing of beta out-of-frame sequences by twins showed a weaker excess. Out-of-frame alpha sequences common to twins were enriched for low generation probability. Among monozygotic twins, out-of-frame TCR alpha sharing exceeded what models predicted. Rather than following the same donors, the conclusions depended on cross-sectional statistical analysis.

This chain links TRBV6-1 with TRBJ2-5; the match to TRBD2 covers 7 bases. The TCR originated in a young woman in good health. Specimen: memory (CD45RO+) T cells sorted from blood. CDR3 residues: CASGPGGQETQYF. CDR3 in DNA: TGTGCCAGCGGTCCGGGGGGACAAGAGACCCAGTACTTC.